The T cell receptor (beta chain) described here comes from a study of a mutant IDH1 vaccine in newly diagnosed glioma (dated by TCRdb to the early 2020s). About the investigation overall: Vaccination was initiated 4-6 weeks after radiotherapy alone, or concurrently with temozolomide cycles in the chemotherapy-containing groups. The week-35 safety follow-up was designated visit V12, and the week-47 end of study was designated visit V13. Six visits were used for peripheral blood collection: V03 (baseline), V05, V07, V10, V12 and V13. Before enrollment, most patients had been given radiochemotherapy with temozolomide as standard therapy, while the rest had received either radiotherapy alone or temozolomide alone. Longitudinal TCRB deep sequencing was done for about two dozen treated patients, wherever samples were available for exploratory analyses. Of the roughly 34 treated patients, about 60% were male and approximately 38% were female, and the mean age was around 40 years. On the study overall, not on this receptor specifically: Availability determined which PBMC samples were chosen for TCRB deep sequencing. Immune responses induced by the vaccine were seen in approximately 92% of patients across multiple MHC alleles. The authors stated that sample limitations prevented analyses of patient blood samples from being reproduced. Pseudoprogression seemed to be unrelated to changes in the top peripheral T cell clonotypes found by TCRB sequencing.

Remarks on this clone: The target of this receptor is not known. No base qualities exist here, and no much larger clone lies one base off it.

Library method: the immunoSEQ multiplex PCR assay. Rearranged TCR beta chain sequences were amplified with the hsTCRB Kit following the manufacturer's protocol. An Illumina MiSeq was used to sequence the TCRB libraries. The authors processed their data as follows. The kit vendor's proprietary platform handled demultiplexing, trimming and gene mapping. In TCRdb, the immuneACCESS table is reduced to in-frame sequences with V and J assigned. These tables do not hold every clone; where another copy was compared, an unresolved V gene accounts for under half, and the others remain unexplained. From that table come the V and J calls and clone size; the DNA was used to work out D and trimming. Present in this sample are approximately 58,000 clones, around 83% of which were seen just once. 3.8% of the sample is in the top ten clones. Deletion took 2 bases off V and 5 bases off J, with a span of 13 bases between the germline ends. Reading the germline V gene gives CDR1 SGHRS and CDR2 YFSETQ. The CDR3 runs 14 residues from the cysteine to the phenylalanine. The DNA shown is the 42-base CDR3, in frame from base 1.

The meaning of the sample's time point label: week 47, end of study. Each vaccine dose was 300 ug of a 20-mer mutant IDH1 peptide in Montanide, given subcutaneously with topical imiquimod. Patients were given eight vaccinations, in weeks 1, 3, 5, 7, 11, 15, 19 and 23, which matched visits V03 through V10. The donors had newly diagnosed IDH1-mutant astrocytomas of WHO grade 3 or 4 that showed loss of nuclear ATRX. The samples were drawn from NOA16, a multicentre, single-arm, open-label phase I trial in Germany that tested a mutant IDH1 peptide vaccine in humans for the first time. Genomic DNA for TCRB sequencing was isolated from EDTA blood with the DNeasy Blood and Tissue Kit.

This sequence uses TRBV5-1 and TRBJ1-1, with a weak D call of TRBD1 (5 bases match). The sample was PBMCs, taken from a glioma patient whose treatment included an IDH1 peptide vaccine. This TCR derives from a man between 25 and 39 years old with glioma. The nucleotide sequence reads as follows: TGCGCCAGCAGCTTCCTAGGGGCGGGTACTGAAGCTTTCTTT. This gives the protein CASSFLGAGTEAFF.